One sample yielded the 31 T cell receptor beta chains listed below, sequenced in a study of T-cell reconstitution after alpha-beta-depleted transplantation in children. The TCRbeta library was prepared with unique molecular identifiers. TCRdb recomputed calls from the PCR reads with MiXCR, one row per CDR3 protein. The data contain about 600,000 distinct CDR3 sequences, 10% to 15% of them singletons. Source: PBMCs, mostly from graft donor cells, taken 360 days after TCRalphabeta/CD19-depleted stem cell transplant. These receptors all come from a male patient under 18 who had a stem cell transplant for acute myeloid leukemia, so the T cells may come from the graft donor.

Written as DNA, the CDR3 is TGTGCCAGCAGTCCTCCCCGACTAGCGGGAGTCGGGGAGACCCAGTACTTC. Amino acids: CASSPPRLAGVGETQYF. The V call is TRBV12-3 or TRBV12-4, the J call TRBJ2-5; TRBD2 aligns across 12 bases. The CDR3 runs 17 residues. Trimming removed 5 bases from V and 5 bases from J; junction bases left unmatched: 12.

This clonotype was picked up a small number of times. This sequence joins TRBV7-6 and TRBJ1-1; D is perhaps TRBD1 (5 bases). Per germline, CDR1 SGHVS and CDR2 FNYEAQ. The V gene lost 0 bases and the J gene lost 2 bases, with 10 bases spanning the gap. The CDR3 loop spans 15 amino acids. CDR3 protein: CASSLAAGSNTEAFF. The CDR3 nucleotides are TGTGCCAGCAGCTTAGCTGCAGGGTCCAACACTGAAGCTTTCTTT. Drawing the rest from reference TRBV7-6 and TRBJ1-1, the complete variable domain is GAGVSQSPRYKVTKRGQDVALRCDPISGHVSLYWYRQALGQGPEFLTYFNYEAQQDKSGLPNDRFSAERPEGSISTLTIQRTEQRDSAMYRCASSLAAGSNTEAFFGQGTRLTVV.

This sequence joins TRBV4-2 and TRBJ2-1; 10 positions match TRBD2. V lost 0 bases, J lost 4 bases, and 3 bases stayed unmatched. The V gene's germline CDR1 is LGHNA and CDR2 YNFKEQ. The CDR3 loop spans 16 amino acids. CDR3 loop: CASSQDLAGAYNEQFF. The CDR3, as DNA: TGTGCCAGCAGCCAAGATCTAGCGGGAGCTTACAATGAGCAGTTCTTC.

The V call is TRBV25-1, the J call TRBJ2-7; TRBD2 aligns across 10 bases. This CDR3 region has 15 residues. Germline CDR1 and CDR2: MGHDK and SYGVNS. V was pared by 1 base and J by 7 bases, with 7 bases of the junction left unmatched. As DNA, the CDR3 is TGTGCCAGCAGTGAATGGGCTAGCGGGAGTAAAGAGCAGTACTTC. Residues: CASSEWASGSKEQYF.

The chain carries TRBV18 and TRBJ2-3; 8 nucleotides match TRBD2. Looked up from germline, CDR1 is KGHSH and CDR2 is LQKENI. The trim removed 4 bases at V and 3 bases at J, leaving 9 bases unmatched. This CDR3 is 16 amino acids long. CDR3 sequence reads: CASSLRSGSVTDTQYF. CDR3 nucleotide sequence: TGTGCCAGCTCACTCCGGAGCGGGAGTGTAACAGATACGCAGTATTTT.

The rearrangement joins TRBV7-9 to TRBJ2-1; 9 nucleotides agree with TRBD2. CDR1 is SEHNR and CDR2 is FQNEAQ in the germline V gene (reference sequence). The length of the CDR3 is 16 residues. The junction had 6 bases not matched to a gene; V was cut back by 3 bases and J by 3 bases. This chain's CDR3 is CASSFTSGPFYNEQFF. The CDR3 nucleotides read TGTGCCAGCAGCTTCACTAGCGGGCCCTTCTACAATGAGCAGTTCTTC.

This clonotype has ten or more counts. The CDR3 DNA reads TGTGCCAGCAGCGTAGCGGCTAGCGGGACCTACGAGCAGTACTTC. As protein: CASSVAASGTYEQYF. V gene TRBV9 combines with J gene TRBJ2-7, with TRBD2 identical over 9 bases. V lost 0 bases and J lost 2; bases outside the gene matches: 3. The germline gives CDR1 SGDLS, CDR2 YYNGEE. This CDR3 spans 15 amino acids.

The rearrangement links TRBV2 to TRBJ2-5; 12 nucleotides agree with TRBD1. After removal of 6 bases from V and 5 bases from J, the junction contained 16 bases not matched to a gene. The CDR3 totals 18 residues. CDR1 is SNHLY and CDR2 is FYNNEI in the germline V gene. The CDR3 here is CASSDPRMPGQGAETQYF. In DNA form, the CDR3 reads TGTGCCAGCAGCGATCCCCGAATGCCGGGACAGGGGGCGGAGACCCAGTACTTC. Supplemented by reference TRBV2 and TRBJ2-5, the full variable domain reads EPEVTQTPSHQVTQMGQEVILRCVPISNHLYFYWYRQILGQKVEFLVSFYNNEISEKSEIFDDQFSVERPDGSNFTLKIRSTKLEDSAMYFCASSDPRMPGQGAETQYFGPGTRLLVL.

In its sample, this clonotype was seen a few times. V usage is TRBV19 and J usage is TRBJ2-7; tentative D call: TRBD1 (5 bases). This CDR3 region has 13 residues. Germline V gene lookup returns CDR1 LNHDA and CDR2 SQIVND (reference sequence). V was pared by 6 bases and J by 2 bases, with 11 bases between. CDR3 DNA sequence: TGTGCCAGTAGACCAGGGCCAGCCTACGAGCAGTACTTC. Protein product: CASRPGPAYEQYF. The entire variable domain, with the rest obtained from reference TRBV19 and TRBJ2-7, is as follows: DGGITQSPKYLFRKEGQNVTLSCEQNLNHDAMYWYRQDPGQGLRLIYYSQIVNDFQKGDIAEGYSVSREKKESFPLTVTSAQKNPTAFYLCASRPGPAYEQYFGPGTRLTVT.

This clonotype was observed many times. DNA of the CDR3: TGTGCCAGCAGCCAAGGAATAACTAGCGGGAGGAGCGGCGAGCAGTACTTC. It codes for CASSQGITSGRSGEQYF. The chain is built from TRBV3-1 and TRBJ2-7; 12 bases line up with TRBD2. Trimming took 1 base from V and 6 from J; bases not matched to a gene: 10. The CDR3 has 17 amino acids. Germline CDR1 and CDR2: LGHDT and YNNKEL (reference sequence).

The rearrangement links TRBV3-1 to TRBJ2-7; 13 nucleotides match TRBD2. Germline V CDR1 and CDR2: LGHDT, YNNKEL (reference sequence). J gave up 0 bases and V 6 bases, and 11 bases lay outside the gene matches. The CDR3 is 18 residues long. This CDR3 reads CASSPLRGTSGNSYEQYF. The DNA of the CDR3 is TGTGCCAGCAGTCCTCTCCGGGGGACTAGCGGGAACTCCTACGAGCAGTACTTC.

The chain couples TRBV24-1 to TRBJ2-1; no firm D call. From germline, CDR1 is KGHDR and CDR2 SFDVKD. V lost 8 bases to trimming and J lost 3 bases, with 10 bases between them. The CDR3 runs 13 residues. The CDR3 DNA is TGTGCCACCATGTCCGACGGCTACAATGAGCAGTTCTTC. Its translation: CATMSDGYNEQFF.

J is TRBJ1-2 and V is TRBV28, with no clear D. The CDR3 has 14 amino acids. Germline V CDR1 and CDR2: MDHEN, SYDVKM. The ends were cut back, 2 bases at V and 2 bases at J, with 9 bases in the middle. CDR3 nucleotide sequence: TGTGCCAGCAGTTTACGGCTGAAGAACTATGGCTACACCTTC. Amino acid sequence: CASSLRLKNYGYTF.

The gene calls are TRBV14 and TRBJ2-7; the match to TRBD2 covers 10 bases. The germline V gene encodes CDR1 SGHDN and CDR2 FVKESK. The CDR3 runs to 15 residues. The V and J ends lost 4 bases and 4 bases, in that order; junction bases with no gene match: 7. CDR3 in amino acids: CASSRLNSGRYEQYF. Here the CDR3 DNA reads TGTGCCAGCAGCCGCCTGAATAGCGGGAGGTACGAGCAGTACTTC.

This chain uses TRBV6-1 with TRBJ2-7; D tentatively fits TRBD1 or TRBD2 (5 bases each). Per germline, CDR1 MNHNS and CDR2 SASEGT. The CDR3 length is 14 residues. With 4 bases removed from V and 2 bases from J, the gap between germline ends came to 12 bases. CDR3 residues: CASSGGRTPYEQYF. The CDR3, as DNA: TGTGCCAGCAGTGGGGGACGAACACCCTACGAGCAGTACTTC.

This clonotype was seen only once. Since a much larger clone is just one base distant, this may be a read error. The chain combines TRBV9 with TRBJ2-3, with a tentative D call TRBD1 (6 bases). The CDR3 contains 15 residues. From germline, CDR1 is SGDLS and CDR2 YYNGEE. Trimming removed 4 bases from V and 4 bases from J, with 16 bases in between. This chain's CDR3 is CASSPTNRVADTQYF. The DNA for the CDR3 is TGTGCCAGCAGCCCGACCAACAGGGTTGCAGATACGCAGTATTTT.

This rearrangement joins TRBV20-1 to TRBJ2-2; D gene uncertain. Per the germline V gene, CDR1 is DFQATT and CDR2 is SNEGSKA (reference sequence). Trimming took off 7 bases at V and 0 bases at J, with 12 bases between the two ends. The CDR3 runs to 14 residues. The CDR3 DNA is TGCAGTGTTTTGGACGACCCGAACACCGGGGAGCTGTTTTTT. It specifies CSVLDDPNTGELFF.

The genes are TRBV7-3 and TRBJ1-1; D is uncertain. The CDR3 runs to 14 residues. V was trimmed by 1 base and J by 0 bases, leaving 6 bases between them. CDR1 SGHTA and CDR2 FQGTGA come from the germline V gene. Written as DNA, the CDR3 is TGTGCCAGCAGCTTAAACTACATGAACACTGAAGCTTTCTTT. It codes for CASSLNYMNTEAFF.

The chain carries TRBV7-3 and TRBJ1-2; TRBD1 matches 7 bases. Unmatched junction bases numbered 14, after V lost 5 bases and J lost 8 bases. This CDR3 comprises 15 residues. Germline CDR1 and CDR2: SGHTA and FQGTGA. The CDR3 DNA reads as TGTGCCAGCAGCCCTCAGGGGGGAAATTCGGAAGGCTACACCTTC. Translating gives CASSPQGGNSEGYTF.

This clonotype occurred a few times. The chain joins TRBV20-1 to TRBJ2-7; D might be TRBD2 (6 bases). The V and J ends lost 0 bases and 6 bases respectively, with 12 bases between them. Germline CDR1 is DFQATT and CDR2 is SNEGSKA (reference sequence). This CDR3 contains 13 residues. CDR3 DNA sequence: TGCAGTGCTAGAGAGCGGGATGGGGCCGAGCAGTACTTC. Residues: CSARERDGAEQYF.

J is TRBJ2-5 and V is TRBV4-2; 7 bases are shared with TRBD2. Germline CDR1 and CDR2: LGHNA and YNFKEQ. The CDR3 has 19 amino acids. The trim removed 2 bases at V and 4 bases at J, leaving 19 bases unmatched. The CDR3 reads CASSQKGVSVGRLRETQYF. The CDR3 DNA reads TGTGCCAGCAGCCAAAAAGGCGTGTCAGTCGGGAGGTTAAGAGAGACCCAGTACTTC.

This sequence joins TRBV28 and TRBJ2-1, with 15 bases fitting TRBD2. Trimming cost V 6 bases and J 0 bases; bases outside gene matches: 9. The V gene's germline CDR1 is MDHEN and CDR2 SYDVKM. There are 19 residues in the CDR3. CDR3 amino acids: CASSPPGLAGGSSYNEQFF. In DNA form, the CDR3 reads TGTGCCAGCAGCCCTCCGGGACTAGCGGGGGGTAGCTCCTACAATGAGCAGTTCTTC.

This chain connects TRBV9 to TRBJ2-5; TRBD2 aligns across 10 bases. The germline gives CDR1 SGDLS, CDR2 YYNGEE. The CDR3 is made up of 16 amino acids. Trimming removed 3 bases from V and 5 bases from J; junction bases left unmatched: 10. The CDR3 is CASSAVGAGGRETQYF. The CDR3 DNA is TGTGCCAGCAGCGCCGTGGGAGCGGGAGGGAGGGAGACCCAGTACTTC.

The sample holds a few counts of this clonotype. The V call is TRBV7-3, the J call TRBJ2-2; TRBD2 matches 9 bases. Germline loops: CDR1 SGHTA, CDR2 FQGTGA. The CDR3 loop spans 14 amino acids. Germline trimming cut 3 bases from V and 6 bases from J; bases unmatched to any gene: 2. DNA for the CDR3: TGTGCCAGCAGCTTTAGCGGGAGTCCCGGGGAGCTGTTTTTT. Protein product: CASSFSGSPGELFF.

This clonotype was detected many times. J is TRBJ2-1 and V is TRBV15, with TRBD2 matching over 8 bases. This CDR3 has 15 residues. V lost 4 bases to trimming and J lost 15 bases; unmatched junction nucleotides: 17. The germline CDR1 and CDR2 sequences are LNHNV and YYDKDF (reference sequence). The CDR3 protein is CATSKSPPGRLALFF. Written as DNA, the CDR3 is TGTGCCACCAGCAAATCTCCTCCCGGGAGACTAGCGCTGTTCTTC. The whole variable domain, filled in from reference TRBV15 and TRBJ2-1, reads DAMVIQNPRYQVTQFGKPVTLSCSQTLNHNVMYWYQQKSSQAPKLLFHYYDKDFNNEADTPDNFQSRRPNTSFCFLDIRSPGLGDTAMYLCATSKSPPGRLALFFGPGTRLTVL.

At least ten counts were recorded for this clonotype. The chain has TRBV28 and TRBJ2-4; TRBD2 agrees at 12 bases. Trimming removed 1 base from V and 0 bases from J; junction bases left unmatched: 4. The CDR3 length is 18 residues. Germline CDR1 and CDR2: MDHEN and SYDVKM. CDR3 in DNA: TGTGCCAGCAGTTTATCCGGACTAGCGGGACTAGCCAAAAACATTCAGTACTTC. This sequence encodes CASSLSGLAGLAKNIQYF.

This clonotype came up a few times. The chain joins TRBV19 to TRBJ1-1; D call uncertain. The V end was cut by 7 bases, the J end by 2 bases, with 14 bases between. The CDR3 consists of 14 residues. The V gene's germline CDR1 is LNHDA and CDR2 SQIVND (reference sequence). The CDR3 DNA is TGTGCCAGTAAAATCGACGGATTAAACACTGAAGCTTTCTTT. Translated: CASKIDGLNTEAFF.

Ten or more counts support this clonotype. The chain has TRBV5-1 and TRBJ2-7; 10 bases align to TRBD1. This CDR3 has 15 amino acids. The germline gives CDR1 SGHRS, CDR2 YFSETQ. V shed 4 bases and J 0 bases; nucleotides not matched to a gene: 4. The CDR3 nucleotides are TGCGCCAGCAGCCGAGGACAGGGGGGCTCCTACGAGCAGTACTTC. Translation gives CASSRGQGGSYEQYF.

This clonotype occurred a few times. The chain combines TRBV5-1 with TRBJ1-1; 8 bases fit TRBD1. Losses at the gene ends were 3 bases for V and 5 bases for J; bases not matched to a gene: 9. This CDR3 has 15 residues. CDR1 and CDR2 from the germline V gene are SGHRS and YFSETQ. The CDR3 spells CASSSGQGGWTEAFF. As DNA, the CDR3 is TGCGCCAGCAGCTCCGGACAGGGAGGTTGGACTGAAGCTTTCTTT.

This clonotype was picked up a small number of times. The CDR3 is CASSLQGQGASYEQYF. The CDR3 DNA follows: TGCGCCAGCAGCTTGCAAGGACAGGGGGCGTCCTACGAGCAGTACTTC. The chain carries TRBV5-1 and TRBJ2-7; 11 nucleotides match TRBD1. The CDR3 covers 16 residues. Germline assignment: CDR1 SGHRS and CDR2 YFSETQ. J was trimmed by 1 base and V by 1 base; bases with no gene match: 4.

CDR3 region: CSALESGATTDTQYF. The CDR3 DNA follows: TGCAGTGCTCTGGAGAGCGGGGCCACCACAGATACGCAGTATTTT. The J gene is TRBJ2-3, the V gene TRBV20-1; 7 bases are shared with TRBD2. The CDR3 extends over 15 amino acids. Germline V gene lookup returns CDR1 DFQATT and CDR2 SNEGSKA (reference sequence). V shed 5 bases, J shed 2 bases, and the junction held 10 bases outside the gene matches.